This T cell receptor (beta chain) was sequenced during a study of control samples from healthy donors and cancer patients. The CDR3 has 16 amino acids. After removal of 2 bases from V and 7 bases from J, the junction contained 10 bases not matched to a gene. CDR1 and CDR2 (germline): SGHRS, YFSETQ. The protocol was immunoSEQ multiplex PCR, while the TCRdb copy is restricted to in-frame clones and leaves out a portion. The data show 82,000 or so clones, 94% seen once. Sample: blood. V and J are TRBV5-1 and TRBJ2-1; 9 positions match TRBD1. The receptor was isolated from a woman aged 18-30 years in good health. DNA for the CDR3: TGCGCCAGCAGCTTTAGCTCCGGGACAGGGAGGAATGAGCAGTTCTTC. Protein sequence: CASSFSSGTGRNEQFF. The full variable domain, completed using reference TRBV5-1 and TRBJ2-1, is KAGVTQTPRYLIKTRGQQVTLSCSPISGHRSVSWYQQTPGQGLQFLFEYFSETQRNKGNFPGRFSGRQFSNSRSEMNVSTLELGDSALYLCASSFSSGTGRNEQFFGPGTRLTVL.